The sequence of this TCR beta chain was determined in a study of blood T cell repertoires in COVID-19. At the level of the study: Acute and convalescent COVID-19 specimens originated in the United States, Italy and Spain.

V was clipped by 1 base and J by 4 bases; unmatched bases: 7. The CDR3 sequence is 16 residues long. Germline-derived CDR1 and CDR2 are SGHAT and FQDESV (reference sequence). This table comes from immunoSEQ multiplex PCR, and its TCRdb copy is limited to in-frame clones, with some not included. The sample lists 150,000 to 200,000 clones; approximately 90% were seen once. The source is a middle-aged man with active or convalescent COVID-19. Sequenced material: peripheral blood. The chain recombines TRBV11-1 with TRBJ1-1, with TRBD1 matching over 9 bases. CDR3 DNA sequence: TGTGCCAGCAGCTTAGGTGGACAGGGGCGTCGCACTGAAGCTTTCTTT. It specifies CASSLGGQGRRTEAFF.